This T cell receptor (beta chain) was sequenced in a study of PD-1 blockade in classical Hodgkin lymphoma. In the study overall: Each patient was given nivolumab 3 mg/kg through a vein every 2 weeks. Overall study findings and caveats: CD4+ TCR diversity, unlike CD8+, rose significantly by C4D1.

All patients relapsed after autologous stem cell transplantation, and brentuximab vedotin exposure varied. Germline V lookup: CDR1 LNHDA, CDR2 SQIVND (reference sequence). The ends lost 6 bases at V and 5 bases at J; junction bases unmatched: 1. This CDR3 contains 13 residues. Assay used: immunoSEQ multiplex PCR; TCRdb lists only in-frame clones, some missing. In the table there are around 19,000 clones, over 65% of which are singletons. A word on this clone: Its target is not known.

The receptor was isolated from a human donor with classical Hodgkin lymphoma. Source: peripheral blood mononuclear cells (PBMCs), taken before the second cycle of nivolumab. The rearrangement links TRBV19 to TRBJ2-3; 11 bases are shared with TRBD2. CDR3: CASRLAGVDTQYF. Written as DNA, the CDR3 is TGTGCCAGTAGACTAGCGGGAGTAGATACGCAGTATTTT.